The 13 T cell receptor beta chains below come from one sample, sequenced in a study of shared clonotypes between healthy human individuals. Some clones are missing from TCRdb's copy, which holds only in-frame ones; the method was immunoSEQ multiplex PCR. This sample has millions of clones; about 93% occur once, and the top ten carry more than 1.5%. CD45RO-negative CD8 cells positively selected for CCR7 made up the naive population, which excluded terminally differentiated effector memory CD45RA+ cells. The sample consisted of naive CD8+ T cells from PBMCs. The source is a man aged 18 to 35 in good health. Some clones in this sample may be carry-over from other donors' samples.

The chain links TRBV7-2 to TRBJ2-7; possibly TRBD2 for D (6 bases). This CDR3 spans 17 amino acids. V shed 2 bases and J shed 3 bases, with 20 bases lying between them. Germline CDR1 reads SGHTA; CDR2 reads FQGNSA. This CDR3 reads CASSLTPRQGGVYEQYF. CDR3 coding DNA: TGTGCCAGCAGCTTAACCCCCAGGCAGGGAGGTGTCTACGAGCAGTACTTC.

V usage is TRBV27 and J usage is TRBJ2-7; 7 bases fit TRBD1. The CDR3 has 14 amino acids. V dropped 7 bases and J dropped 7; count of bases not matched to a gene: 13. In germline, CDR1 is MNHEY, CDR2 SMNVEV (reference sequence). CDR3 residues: CASKPGTVLGEQYF. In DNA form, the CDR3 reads TGTGCCAGCAAGCCGGGGACAGTCCTGGGGGAGCAGTACTTC.

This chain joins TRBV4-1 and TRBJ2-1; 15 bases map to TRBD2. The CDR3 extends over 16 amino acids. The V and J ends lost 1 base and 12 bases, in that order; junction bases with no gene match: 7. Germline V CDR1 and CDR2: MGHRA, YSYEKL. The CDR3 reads CASSQGTSGRVQGQFF. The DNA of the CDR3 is TGCGCCAGCAGCCAAGGGACTAGCGGGAGGGTTCAGGGGCAGTTCTTC.

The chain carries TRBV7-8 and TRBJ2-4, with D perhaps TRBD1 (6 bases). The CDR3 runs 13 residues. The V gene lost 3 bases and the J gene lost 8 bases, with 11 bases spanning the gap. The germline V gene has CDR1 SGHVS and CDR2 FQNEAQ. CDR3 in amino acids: CASSFQPGDIQYF. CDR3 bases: TGTGCCAGCAGCTTCCAGCCAGGGGACATTCAGTACTTC.

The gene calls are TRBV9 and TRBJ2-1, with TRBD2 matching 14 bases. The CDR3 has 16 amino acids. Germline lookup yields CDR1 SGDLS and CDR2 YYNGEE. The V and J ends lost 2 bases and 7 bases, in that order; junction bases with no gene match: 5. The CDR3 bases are TGTGCCAGCAGCGTCGGACTAGCGGGAGGCGGGAATGAGCAGTTCTTC. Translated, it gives CASSVGLAGGGNEQFF.

The CDR3 nucleotides read TGCGCCAGCAGCCGGGGACTAGCAGGCACAGATACGCAGTATTTT. Its translation: CASSRGLAGTDTQYF. The chain uses TRBV4-3 and TRBJ2-3; 9 bases are a match to TRBD2. The V gene end was trimmed by 4 bases and the J gene end by 1 base; junction bases not matched to a gene: 3. This CDR3 has 15 amino acids. CDR1 and CDR2 (germline): LGHNA, YSLEER.

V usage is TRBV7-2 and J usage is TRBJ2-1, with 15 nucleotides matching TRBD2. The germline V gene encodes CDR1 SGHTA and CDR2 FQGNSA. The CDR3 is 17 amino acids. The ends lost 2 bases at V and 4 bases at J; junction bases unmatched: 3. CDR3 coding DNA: TGTGCCAGCAGCTTAAGGACTAGCGGGAGGGTATACAATGAGCAGTTCTTC. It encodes CASSLRTSGRVYNEQFF.

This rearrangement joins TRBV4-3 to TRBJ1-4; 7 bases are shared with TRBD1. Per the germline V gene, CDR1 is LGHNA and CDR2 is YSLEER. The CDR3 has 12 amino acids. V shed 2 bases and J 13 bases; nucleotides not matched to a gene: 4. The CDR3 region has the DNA TGCGCCAGCAGCCAAACAGGGGTGAGACTGTTTTTT. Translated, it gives CASSQTGVRLFF.

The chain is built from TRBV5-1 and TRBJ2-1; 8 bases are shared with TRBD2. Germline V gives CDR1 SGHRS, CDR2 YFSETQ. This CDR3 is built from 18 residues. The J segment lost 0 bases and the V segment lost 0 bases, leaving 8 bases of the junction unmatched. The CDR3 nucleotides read TGCGCCAGCAGCTTGGATCCATACCGGGAGGGCTCCTACAATGAGCAGTTCTTC. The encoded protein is CASSLDPYREGSYNEQFF.

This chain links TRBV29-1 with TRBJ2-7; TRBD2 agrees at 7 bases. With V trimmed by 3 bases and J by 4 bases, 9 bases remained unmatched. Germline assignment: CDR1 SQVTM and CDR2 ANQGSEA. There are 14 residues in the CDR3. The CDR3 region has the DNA TGCAGCGTTGAGTTTGAGCGGGGAGGGTACGAGCAGTACTTC. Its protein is CSVEFERGGYEQYF.

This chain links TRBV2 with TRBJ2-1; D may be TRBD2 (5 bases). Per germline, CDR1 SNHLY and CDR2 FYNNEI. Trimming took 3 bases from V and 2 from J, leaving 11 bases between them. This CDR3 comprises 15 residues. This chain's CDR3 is CASSERELPYNEQFF. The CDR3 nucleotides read TGTGCCAGCAGTGAGAGGGAGCTACCCTACAATGAGCAGTTCTTC.

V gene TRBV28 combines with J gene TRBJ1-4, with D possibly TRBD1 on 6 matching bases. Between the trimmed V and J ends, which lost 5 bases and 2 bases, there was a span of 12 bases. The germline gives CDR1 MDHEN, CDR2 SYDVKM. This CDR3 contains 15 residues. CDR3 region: CASSPLQGTNEKLFF. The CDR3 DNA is TGTGCCAGCAGTCCCCTACAGGGTACTAATGAAAAACTGTTTTTT.

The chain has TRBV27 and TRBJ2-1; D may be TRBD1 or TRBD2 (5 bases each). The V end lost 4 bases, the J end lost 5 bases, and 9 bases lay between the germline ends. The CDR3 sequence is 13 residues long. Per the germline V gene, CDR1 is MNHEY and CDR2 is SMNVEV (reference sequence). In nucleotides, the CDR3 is TGTGCCAGCAGTTCGGGACCTCACAATGAGCAGTTCTTC. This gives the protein CASSSGPHNEQFF.